This T cell receptor beta chain is drawn from a study of OX40 agonist ivuxolimab in advanced cancers. Whole-study context: Three patients had partial responses: one hepatocellular carcinoma, two cutaneous melanoma. Study observations and caveats: Expanded clones were, on average, more numerous among CD8+ T cells than CD4+. Antigen specificity was not determined for the expanded peripheral T cells.

Notes on this clone: Its cognate antigen is unknown.

The CDR3 totals 15 residues. The germline gives CDR1 MNHNY, CDR2 SVGAGI (reference sequence). V was trimmed by 6 bases and J by 0 bases, leaving 15 bases between them. Some clones are missing from TCRdb's copy, which holds only in-frame ones; the method was immunoSEQ multiplex PCR. In the table there are about 70,000 clones, about 90% of which are singletons. The sequencing here drew on CD4+ or CD8+ T cells sorted from blood, taken in a trial of the OX40 agonist ivuxolimab. The V and J genes are TRBV6-6 and TRBJ2-7, with a tentative D call TRBD1 (5 bases). This TCR was sampled from an adult with an advanced solid tumor such as melanoma, head and neck, liver or kidney cancer. The DNA for the CDR3 is TGTGCCAGCAGATACGGACACGCGAGCTCCTACGAGCAGTACTTC. This encodes CASRYGHASSYEQYF.